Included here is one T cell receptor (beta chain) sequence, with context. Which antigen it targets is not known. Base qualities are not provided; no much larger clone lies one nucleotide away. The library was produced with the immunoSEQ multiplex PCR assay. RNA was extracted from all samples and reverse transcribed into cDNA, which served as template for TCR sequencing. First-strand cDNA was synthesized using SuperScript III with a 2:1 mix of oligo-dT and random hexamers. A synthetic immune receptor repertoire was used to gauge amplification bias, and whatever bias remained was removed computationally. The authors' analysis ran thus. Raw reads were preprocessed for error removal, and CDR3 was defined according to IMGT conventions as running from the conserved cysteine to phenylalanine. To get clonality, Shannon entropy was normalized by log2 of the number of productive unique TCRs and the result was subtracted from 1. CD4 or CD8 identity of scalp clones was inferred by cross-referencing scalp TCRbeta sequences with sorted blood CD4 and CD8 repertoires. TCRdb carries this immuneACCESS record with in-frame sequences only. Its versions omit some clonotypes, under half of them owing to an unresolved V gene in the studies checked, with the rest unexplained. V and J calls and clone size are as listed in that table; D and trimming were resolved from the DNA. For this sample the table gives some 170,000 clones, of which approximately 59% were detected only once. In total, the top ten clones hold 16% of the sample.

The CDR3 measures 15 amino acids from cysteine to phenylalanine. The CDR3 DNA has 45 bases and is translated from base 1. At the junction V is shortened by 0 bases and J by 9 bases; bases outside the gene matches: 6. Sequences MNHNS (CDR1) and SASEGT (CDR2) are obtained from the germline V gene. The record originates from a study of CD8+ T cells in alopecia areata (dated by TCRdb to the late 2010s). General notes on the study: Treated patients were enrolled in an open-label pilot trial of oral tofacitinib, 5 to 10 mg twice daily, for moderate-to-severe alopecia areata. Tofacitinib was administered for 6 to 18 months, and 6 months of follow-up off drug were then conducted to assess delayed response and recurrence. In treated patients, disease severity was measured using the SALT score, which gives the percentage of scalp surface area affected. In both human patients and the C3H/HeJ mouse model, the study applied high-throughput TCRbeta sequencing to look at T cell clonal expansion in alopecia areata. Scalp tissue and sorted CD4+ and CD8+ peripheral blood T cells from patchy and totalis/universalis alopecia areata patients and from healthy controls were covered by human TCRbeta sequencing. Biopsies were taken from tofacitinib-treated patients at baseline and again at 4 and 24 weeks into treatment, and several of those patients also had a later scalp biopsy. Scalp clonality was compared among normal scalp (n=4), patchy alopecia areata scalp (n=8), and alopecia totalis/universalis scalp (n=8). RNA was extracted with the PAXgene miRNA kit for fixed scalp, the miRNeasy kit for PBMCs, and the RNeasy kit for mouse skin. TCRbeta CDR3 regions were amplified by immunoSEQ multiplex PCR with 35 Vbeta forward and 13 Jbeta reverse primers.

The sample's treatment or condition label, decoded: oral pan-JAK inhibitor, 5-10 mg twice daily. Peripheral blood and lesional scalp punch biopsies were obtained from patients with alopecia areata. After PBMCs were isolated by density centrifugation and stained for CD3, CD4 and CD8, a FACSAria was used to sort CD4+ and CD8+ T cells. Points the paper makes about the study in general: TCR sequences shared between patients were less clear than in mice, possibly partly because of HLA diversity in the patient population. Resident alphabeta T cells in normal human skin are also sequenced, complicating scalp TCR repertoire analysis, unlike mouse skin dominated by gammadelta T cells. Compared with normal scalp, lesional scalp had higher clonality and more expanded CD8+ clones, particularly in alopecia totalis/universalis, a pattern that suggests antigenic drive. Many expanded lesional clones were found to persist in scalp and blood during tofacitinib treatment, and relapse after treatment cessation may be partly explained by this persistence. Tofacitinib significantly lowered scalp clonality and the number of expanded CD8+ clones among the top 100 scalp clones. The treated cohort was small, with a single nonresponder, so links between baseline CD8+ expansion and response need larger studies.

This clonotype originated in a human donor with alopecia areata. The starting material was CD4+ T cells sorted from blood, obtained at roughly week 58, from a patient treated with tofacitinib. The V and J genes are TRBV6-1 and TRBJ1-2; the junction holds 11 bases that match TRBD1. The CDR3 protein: CASSEARTGGFSYTF. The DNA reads TGTGCCAGCAGTGAAGCCCGGACAGGGGGCTTCAGCTACACCTTC.